One TCR beta chain is described in this entry. Clones were read by immunoSEQ multiplex PCR, and TCRdb kept only the in-frame ones, dropping some. The table shows roughly 34,000 clones, with 90% occurring only once. These data are taken from a study of T cell changes during pregnancy in multiple sclerosis. This specimen was CD4+ T cells from peripheral blood mononuclear cells, taken in the second trimester of pregnancy. The sequence came from a female donor in good health, enrolled as a control in a pregnancy study.

The CDR3, as DNA: TGTGCCAGCAGTCCAGCCCTCGGACTAGCGGGGATCTACGAGCAGTACTTC. This encodes CASSPALGLAGIYEQYF. The chain combines TRBV28 with TRBJ2-7, with 12 positions matching TRBD2. V lost 5 bases and J lost 3; bases outside the gene matches: 11. The CDR3 length is 17 residues. Germline lookup yields CDR1 MDHEN and CDR2 SYDVKM.